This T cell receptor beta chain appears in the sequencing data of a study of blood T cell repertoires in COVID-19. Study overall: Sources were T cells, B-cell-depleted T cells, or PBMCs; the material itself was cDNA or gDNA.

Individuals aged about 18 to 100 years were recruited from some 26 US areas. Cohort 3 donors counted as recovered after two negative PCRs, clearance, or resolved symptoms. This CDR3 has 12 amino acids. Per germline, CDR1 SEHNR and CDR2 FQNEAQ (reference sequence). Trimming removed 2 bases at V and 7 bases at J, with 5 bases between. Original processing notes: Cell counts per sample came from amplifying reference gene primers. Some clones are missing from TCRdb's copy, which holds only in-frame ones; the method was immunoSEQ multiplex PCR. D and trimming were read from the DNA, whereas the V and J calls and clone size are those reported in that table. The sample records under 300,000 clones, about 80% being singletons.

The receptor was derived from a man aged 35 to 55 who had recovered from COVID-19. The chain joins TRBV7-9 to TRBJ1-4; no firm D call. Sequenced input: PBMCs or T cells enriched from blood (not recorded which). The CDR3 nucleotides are TGTGCCAGCAGCTTATCTTTTGAAAAACTGTTTTTT. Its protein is CASSLSFEKLFF.